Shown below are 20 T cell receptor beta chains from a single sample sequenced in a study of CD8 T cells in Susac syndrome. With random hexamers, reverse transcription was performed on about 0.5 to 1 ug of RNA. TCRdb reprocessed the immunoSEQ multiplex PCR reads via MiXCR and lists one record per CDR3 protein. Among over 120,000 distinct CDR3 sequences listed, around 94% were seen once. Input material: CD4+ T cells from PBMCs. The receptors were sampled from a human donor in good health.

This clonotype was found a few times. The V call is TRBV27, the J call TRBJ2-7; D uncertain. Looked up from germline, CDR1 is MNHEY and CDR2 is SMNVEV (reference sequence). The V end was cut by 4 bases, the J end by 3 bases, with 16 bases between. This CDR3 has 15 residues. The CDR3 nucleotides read TGTGCCAGCAGTTCCTCAGGTTTTCATAACTACGAGCAGTACTTC. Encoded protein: CASSSSGFHNYEQYF.

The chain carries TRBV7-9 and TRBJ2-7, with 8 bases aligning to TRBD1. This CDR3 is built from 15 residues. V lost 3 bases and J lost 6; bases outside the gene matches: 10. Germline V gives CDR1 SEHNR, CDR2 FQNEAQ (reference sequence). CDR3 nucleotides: TGTGCCAGCAGCTTCCGACAGGGGAATGGGGCCGAGCAGTACTTC. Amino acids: CASSFRQGNGAEQYF.

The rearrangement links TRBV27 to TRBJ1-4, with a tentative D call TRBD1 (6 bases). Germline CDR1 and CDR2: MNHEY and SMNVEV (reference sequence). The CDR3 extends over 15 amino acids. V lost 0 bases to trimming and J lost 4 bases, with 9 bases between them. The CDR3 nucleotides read TGTGCCAGCAGTTTATCCGGGACATATAATGAAAAACTGTTTTTT. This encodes CASSLSGTYNEKLFF. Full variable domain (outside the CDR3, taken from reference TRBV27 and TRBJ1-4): EAQVTQNPRYLITVTGKKLTVTCSQNMNHEYMSWYRQDPGLGLRQIYYSMNVEVTDKGDVPEGYKVSRKEKRNFPLILESPSPNQTSLYFCASSLSGTYNEKLFFGSGTQLSVL.

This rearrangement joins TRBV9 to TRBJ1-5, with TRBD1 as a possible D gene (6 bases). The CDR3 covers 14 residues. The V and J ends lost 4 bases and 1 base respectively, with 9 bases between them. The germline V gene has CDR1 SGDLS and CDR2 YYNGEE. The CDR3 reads CASSTGFSNQPQHF. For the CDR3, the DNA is TGTGCCAGCAGCACAGGGTTCAGCAATCAGCCCCAGCATTTT.

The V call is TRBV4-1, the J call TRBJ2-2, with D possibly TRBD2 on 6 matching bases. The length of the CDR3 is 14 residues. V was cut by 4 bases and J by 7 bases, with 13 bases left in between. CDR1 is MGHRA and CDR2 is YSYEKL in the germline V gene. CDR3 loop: CASSLASVYGELFF. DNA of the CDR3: TGCGCCAGCAGCCTTGCTAGCGTATACGGGGAGCTGTTTTTT.

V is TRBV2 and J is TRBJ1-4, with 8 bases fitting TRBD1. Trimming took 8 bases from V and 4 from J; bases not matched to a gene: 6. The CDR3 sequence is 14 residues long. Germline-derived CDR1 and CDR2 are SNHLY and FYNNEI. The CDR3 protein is CASQLGQVNEKLFF. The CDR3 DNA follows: TGTGCCAGCCAACTGGGACAGGTTAATGAAAAACTGTTTTTT.

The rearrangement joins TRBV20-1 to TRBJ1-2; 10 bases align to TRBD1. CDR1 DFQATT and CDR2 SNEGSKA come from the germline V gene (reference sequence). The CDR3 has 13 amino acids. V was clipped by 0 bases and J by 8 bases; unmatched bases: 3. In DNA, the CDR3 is TGCAGTGCTAGAGATAGGGACAGGGGCGGCTACACCTTC. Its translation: CSARDRDRGGYTF.

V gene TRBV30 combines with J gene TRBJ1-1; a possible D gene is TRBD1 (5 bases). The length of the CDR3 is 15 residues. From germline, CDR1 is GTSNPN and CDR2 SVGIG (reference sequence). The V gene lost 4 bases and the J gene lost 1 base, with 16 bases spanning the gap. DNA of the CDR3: TGTGCCTGGAAGCGCTCGGGCAGGGAGAACACTGAAGCTTTCTTT. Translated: CAWKRSGRENTEAFF.

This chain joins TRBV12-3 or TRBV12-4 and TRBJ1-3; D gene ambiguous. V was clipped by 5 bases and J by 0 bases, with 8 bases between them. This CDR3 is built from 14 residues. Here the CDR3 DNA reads TGTGCCAGCAGTGGGTGGTCCTCTGGAAACACCATATATTTT. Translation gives CASSGWSSGNTIYF.

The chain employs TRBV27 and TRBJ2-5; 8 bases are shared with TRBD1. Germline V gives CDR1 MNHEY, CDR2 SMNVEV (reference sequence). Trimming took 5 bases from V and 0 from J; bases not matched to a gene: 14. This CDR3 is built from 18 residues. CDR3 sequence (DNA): TGTGCCAGCAGTCCGAGGACAGGGCGCGCGTCGTACCAAGAGACCCAGTACTTC. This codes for CASSPRTGRASYQETQYF.

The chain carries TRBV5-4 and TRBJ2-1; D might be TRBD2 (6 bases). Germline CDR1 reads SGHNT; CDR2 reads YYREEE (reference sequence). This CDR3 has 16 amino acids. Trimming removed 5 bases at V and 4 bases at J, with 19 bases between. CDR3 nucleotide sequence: TGTGCCAGCAGTTCACTAGCAGTCAACGGGTACAATGAGCAGTTCTTC. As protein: CASSSLAVNGYNEQFF.

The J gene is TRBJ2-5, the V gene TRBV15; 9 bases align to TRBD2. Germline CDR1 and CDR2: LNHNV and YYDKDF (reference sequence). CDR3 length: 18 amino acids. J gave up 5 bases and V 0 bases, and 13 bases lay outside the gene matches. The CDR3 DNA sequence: TGTGCCACCAGCAGAGAGGCTAGCGGGATGGGAGCGAGGGAGACCCAGTACTTC. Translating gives CATSREASGMGARETQYF.

CDR3 in DNA: TGTGCCAGCAGCTTATCTAGCCGGAATACGCAGTATTTT. Translated, it gives CASSLSSRNTQYF. The chain carries TRBV11-2 and TRBJ2-3; the D gene is possibly TRBD2 (5 bases). The germline gives CDR1 SGHAT, CDR2 FQNNGV. The CDR3 is 13 residues long. The V end lost 2 bases, the J end lost 7 bases, and 10 bases lay between the germline ends.

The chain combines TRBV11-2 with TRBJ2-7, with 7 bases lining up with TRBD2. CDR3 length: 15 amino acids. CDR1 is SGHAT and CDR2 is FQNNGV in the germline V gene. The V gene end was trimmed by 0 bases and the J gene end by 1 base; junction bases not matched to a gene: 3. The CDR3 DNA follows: TGTGCCAGCAGCTTAGATCTAGCGGAATCCTACGAGCAGTACTTC. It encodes CASSLDLAESYEQYF.

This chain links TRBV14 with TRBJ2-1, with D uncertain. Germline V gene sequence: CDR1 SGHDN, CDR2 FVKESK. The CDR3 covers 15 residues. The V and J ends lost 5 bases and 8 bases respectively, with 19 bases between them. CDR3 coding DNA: TGTGCCAGCAGCGTATTCTACTTAACGAGCGATGAGCAGTTCTTC. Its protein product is CASSVFYLTSDEQFF.

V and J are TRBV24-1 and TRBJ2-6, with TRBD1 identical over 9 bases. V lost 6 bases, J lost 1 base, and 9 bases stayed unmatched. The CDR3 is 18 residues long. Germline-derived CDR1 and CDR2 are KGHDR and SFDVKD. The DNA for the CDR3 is TGTGCCACCAGTCCCGGACAGGGGCGACAATCTGGGGCCAACGTCCTGACTTTC. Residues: CATSPGQGRQSGANVLTF.

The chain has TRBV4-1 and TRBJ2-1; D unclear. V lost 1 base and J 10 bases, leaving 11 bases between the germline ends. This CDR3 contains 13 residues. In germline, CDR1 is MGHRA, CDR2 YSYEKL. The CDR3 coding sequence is TGCGCCAGCAGCCAAGTCCCCCCTCGAGAGCAGTTCTTC. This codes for CASSQVPPREQFF.

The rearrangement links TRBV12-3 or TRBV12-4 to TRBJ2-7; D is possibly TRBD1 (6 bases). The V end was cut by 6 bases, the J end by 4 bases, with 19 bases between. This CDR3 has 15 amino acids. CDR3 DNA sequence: TGTGCCAGCAGCCGAGCGGACAGAACCAGTTACGAGCAGTACTTC. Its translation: CASSRADRTSYEQYF.

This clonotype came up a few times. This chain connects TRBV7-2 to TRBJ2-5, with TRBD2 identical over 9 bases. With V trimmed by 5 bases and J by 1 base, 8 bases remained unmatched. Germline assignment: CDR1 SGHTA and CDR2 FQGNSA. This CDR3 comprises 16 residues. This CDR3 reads CASSPRGGRAQETQYF. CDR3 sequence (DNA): TGTGCCAGCAGCCCCCGGGGCGGGAGGGCCCAAGAGACCCAGTACTTC.

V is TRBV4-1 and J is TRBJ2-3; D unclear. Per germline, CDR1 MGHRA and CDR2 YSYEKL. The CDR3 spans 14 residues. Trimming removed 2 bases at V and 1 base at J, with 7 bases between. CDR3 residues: CASSQNAGTDTQYF. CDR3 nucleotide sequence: TGCGCCAGCAGCCAAAACGCGGGCACAGATACGCAGTATTTT.